Described below is a single TCR beta chain sequence and its context. What it binds is not known. CDR3 size: 14 residues. Germline loops: CDR1 MNHEY, CDR2 SVGEGT. V lost 5 bases, J lost 1 base, and 11 bases lay in between. Libraries were prepared by immunoSEQ multiplex PCR; TCRdb keeps only in-frame clonotypes and omits some of them. The table lists around 350,000 clones, 92% of them singletons. These data belong to a study of Ad26.COV2.S vaccination and SARS-CoV-2 variants. Study-level results: Vaccine and placebo recipients had similar non-spike TCR breadth. Analytic work on TCR breadth and depth might have understated the full extent of total T cell responses. Marked by substantial breadth, spike-specific CD8+ and CD4+ T cell responses were reportedly seen after vaccination. Spike-specific TCR breadth was greater after Ad26.COV2.S than placebo.

The sequence came from a human donor who had recovered from COVID-19. V and J are TRBV6-2 or TRBV6-3 and TRBJ1-1, with D perhaps matching TRBD1 (6 bases). Material: peripheral blood, obtained after recovery from COVID-19. This chain's CDR3 is CASSLQGRNTEAFF. CDR3 sequence (DNA): TGTGCCAGCAGTCTACAGGGTAGGAACACTGAAGCTTTCTTT.